The clone carrying this T cell receptor beta chain has just a few counts. This entry comes from a study of T-cell reconstitution after alpha-beta-depleted transplantation in children. The germline gives CDR1 SGHTA, CDR2 FQGNSA. Deletions cut 5 bases from V and 7 bases from J, with 15 bases between. This CDR3 comprises 14 residues. Construction of the TCRbeta library involved unique molecular identifiers. TCRdb reanalysed the PCR reads using MiXCR and keeps one entry per CDR3 protein. The sample carries 440,000 or so distinct CDR3 sequences, approximately 11% recorded once. The input for sequencing was PBMCs from the stem cell graft donor, taken from the stem cell graft. V and J are TRBV7-2 and TRBJ2-1; maybe TRBD1 (5 bases). The TCR was taken from a human donor who donated a stem cell graft to a child with acute myeloid leukemia. CDR3 nucleotides: TGTGCCAGCAGCGTGGTAGGGGCGCGTAATGAGCAGTTCTTC. As protein: CASSVVGARNEQFF.